This T cell receptor (beta chain) originates from a study of TIL therapy for anti-PD-1-resistant metastatic lung cancer. About the research overall: Median tumor PD-L1 proportion score was approximately 6.3%. Four tumors were EGFR-mutant and two were ALK-rearranged.

The immunoSEQ assay was v3. The table came from immunoSEQ multiplex PCR; TCRdb's copy has only in-frame clones and leaves some out. The table records about 13,000 clones, 66% of them present only once. About this clone: The antigen is unknown.

With 5 bases clipped from V and 5 bases from J, the junction kept 10 bases outside the gene matches. Germline loops: CDR1 SGHRS, CDR2 YFSETQ. CDR3 length equals 15 residues. As to time point: pre-treatment sample, taken before nivolumab and TIL therapy. Pleural nodules or supraclavicular lymph nodes made up most of the excised metastases sampled. Study-wide findings and caveats: TIL cultures after expansion showed higher clonality and lower diversity than baseline tumor (median 6% vs 31%). The cohort had more treatment-naive, never-smoker and oncogene-addicted patients than typical.

This chain connects TRBV5-1 to TRBJ2-1, with 7 bases lining up with TRBD2. The receptor was derived from a woman aged 30-79 years with non-small cell lung cancer. The sequencing here drew on tumor tissue, taken at baseline. CDR3 coding DNA: TGCGCCAGCAGTTTTTCTAGCGGTGCTGACAATGAGCAGTTCTTC. Translation gives CASSFSSGADNEQFF.